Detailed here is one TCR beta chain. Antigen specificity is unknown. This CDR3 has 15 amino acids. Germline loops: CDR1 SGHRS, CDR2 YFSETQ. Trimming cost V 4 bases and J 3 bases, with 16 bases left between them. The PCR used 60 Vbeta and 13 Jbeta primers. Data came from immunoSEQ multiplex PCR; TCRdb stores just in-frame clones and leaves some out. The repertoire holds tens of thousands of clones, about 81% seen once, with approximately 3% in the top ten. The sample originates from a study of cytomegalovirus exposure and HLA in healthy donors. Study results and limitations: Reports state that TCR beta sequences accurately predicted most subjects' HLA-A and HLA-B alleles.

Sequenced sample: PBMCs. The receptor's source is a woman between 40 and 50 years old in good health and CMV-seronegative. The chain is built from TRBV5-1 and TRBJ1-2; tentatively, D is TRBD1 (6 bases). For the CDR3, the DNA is TGCGCCAGCAGCCCACAGGGAGATCTGGACTATGGCTACACCTTC. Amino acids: CASSPQGDLDYGYTF.